This T cell receptor (beta chain) was captured by sequencing in a study of OX40 agonist ivuxolimab in advanced cancers. CDR1 SGHDN and CDR2 FVKESK come from the germline V gene. Deletions cut 0 bases from V and 5 bases from J, with 13 bases between. The CDR3 has 15 amino acids. Assay: immunoSEQ multiplex PCR; the TCRdb copy retains only in-frame clones and omits some. The repertoire has approximately 10,000 clones, roughly 86% of them found once; the top ten carry about 30%. Points on this clone: Its target is not known.

Broader study findings: CD4+ T cells averaged fewer expanded clones than CD8+ T cells.

The gene calls are TRBV14 and TRBJ1-1; D is ambiguous. The receptor comes from an adult with an advanced solid tumor such as melanoma, head and neck, liver or kidney cancer. Sequenced here: CD4+ or CD8+ T cells sorted from blood, sampled in a trial of the OX40 agonist ivuxolimab. CDR3 region: CASSQDPQLWTEAFF. CDR3 bases: TGTGCCAGCAGCCAAGATCCCCAGTTGTGGACTGAAGCTTTCTTT.